Detailed here is one TCR beta chain. Its antigen is undetermined. Sequencing used immunoSEQ multiplex PCR; TCRdb keeps in-frame clones, though not all of them. The sample has roughly 43,000 clones, 80% to 95% seen once; the top ten hold 5% to 6%. The data are from a study of cytomegalovirus exposure and HLA in healthy donors. Turning to the study itself: A later analysis reported the 95 to 150 validation repertoires used the same platform as the roughly 670 first-cohort repertoires. General study points: According to a later analysis, TCR clusters from the first cohort tended to co-occur in the approximately 130 validation repertoires. Across donors, most TCRs were seen rarely, yet some public ones were widespread.

The V gene lost 6 bases and the J gene lost 7 bases, with 13 bases spanning the gap. CDR1 and CDR2 from the germline V gene are SNHLY and FYNNEI. CDR3 length: 14 amino acids. The sequencing input was PBMCs. The chain couples TRBV2 to TRBJ1-6; maybe TRBD1 (6 bases). The TCR was taken from a man aged 18 to 30 in good health and CMV-seronegative. The DNA for the CDR3 is TGTGCCAGCAGCGAAAGTAGGGGGAATTCACCCCTCCACTTT. Its protein is CASSESRGNSPLHF. Variable domain in full (rest from reference TRBV2 and TRBJ1-6): EPEVTQTPSHQVTQMGQEVILRCVPISNHLYFYWYRQILGQKVEFLVSFYNNEISEKSEIFDDQFSVERPDGSNFTLKIRSTKLEDSAMYFCASSESRGNSPLHFGNGTRLTVT.